The entry below gives a single T cell receptor (beta chain) sequence along with its context. What it binds is not known. This may arise from a read error, as a much more abundant clone is one base away. The CDR3 does not close with the conserved phenylalanine or tryptophan, likely indicating a read error. Arm-PCR of CDR3 regions with iRepertoire HTBI primers generated TCR beta libraries. TCRdb re-derived calls from the multiplex PCR reads in MiXCR, one entry per CDR3 protein. This sample has some 370,000 distinct CDR3 sequences, with less than 25% found just once. The data originate from a study of regulatory T cells in long-lasting Graves disease. About the research overall: Those with persistent Graves' disease had received antithyroid drugs for over 5 years with positive TSH receptor antibodies.

Notes on the study in general: Because few samples were included, accuracy may have been lower.

Time point here: persistent/refractory GD, antithyroid drugs over 5 years with positive TRAb. From RNA extracted from PBMCs, the TCR library was made. Patients came through an endocrinology department, and that department was in Xi'an, China. The CDR3 spans 12 residues. Trimming pared 3 bases from V and 2 bases from J, leaving 5 bases between. CDR1 SEHNR and CDR2 FQNEAQ come from the germline V gene (reference sequence). The sample in question was peripheral blood mononuclear cells (PBMCs), obtained when the disease was refractory, from a patient treated with antithyroid drugs. This clonotype was sampled from a female donor with Graves disease. The chain combines TRBV7-9 with TRBJ2-7; D remains unclear. The CDR3 region has the DNA TGTGCCAGCAGCTTTGCCCCCTACGAGCAGTACCTC. Its translation: CASSFAPYEQYL.